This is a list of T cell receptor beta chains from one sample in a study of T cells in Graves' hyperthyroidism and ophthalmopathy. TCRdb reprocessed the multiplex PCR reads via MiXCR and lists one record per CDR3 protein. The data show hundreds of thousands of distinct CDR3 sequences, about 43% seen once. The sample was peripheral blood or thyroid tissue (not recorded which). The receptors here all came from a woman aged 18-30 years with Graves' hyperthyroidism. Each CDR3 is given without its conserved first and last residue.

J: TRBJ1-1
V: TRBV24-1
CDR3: ATSMTGRTEAF

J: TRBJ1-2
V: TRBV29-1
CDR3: SVGQGTQEYGYT

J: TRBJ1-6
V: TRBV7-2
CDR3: ASSLGGRKNSPLH

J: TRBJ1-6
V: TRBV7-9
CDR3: ASSWSGSSPLH

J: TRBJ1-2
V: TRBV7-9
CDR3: ASSLGPRRTNYGYT

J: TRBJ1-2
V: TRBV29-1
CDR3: SATSSYGYT

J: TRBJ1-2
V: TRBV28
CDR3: ASSLYRGSGYT

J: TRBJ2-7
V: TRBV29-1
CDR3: SVHLGLAEQY

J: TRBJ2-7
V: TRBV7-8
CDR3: ASSAWDGDRTYEQY

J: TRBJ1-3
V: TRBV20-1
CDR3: SATTGNSGNTIY

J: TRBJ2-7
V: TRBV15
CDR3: ATSDRGTVSYEQY

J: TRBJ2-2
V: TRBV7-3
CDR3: ASSDEAGELF

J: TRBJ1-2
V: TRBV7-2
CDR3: ASSSYPAIPNYGYT

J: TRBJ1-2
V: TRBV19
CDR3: ASTDYGYT

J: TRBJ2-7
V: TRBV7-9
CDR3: ASSQVPGQGVDEQY

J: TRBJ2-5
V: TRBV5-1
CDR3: ASSDDRTQETQY

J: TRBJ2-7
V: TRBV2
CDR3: ASGPGQRYNEQY

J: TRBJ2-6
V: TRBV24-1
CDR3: ATHRTTPSGANVLT

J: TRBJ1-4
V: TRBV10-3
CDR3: AIAGTGGGEKLF

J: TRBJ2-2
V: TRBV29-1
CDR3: SVGLAGGSGELF

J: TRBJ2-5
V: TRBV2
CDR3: ASSGGQGAGETQY

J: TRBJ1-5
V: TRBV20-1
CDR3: SARDLGPDSNQPQH

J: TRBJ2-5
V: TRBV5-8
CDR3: ASSLRTAGETQY

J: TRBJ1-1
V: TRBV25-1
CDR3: ASSRKTGDTEAF

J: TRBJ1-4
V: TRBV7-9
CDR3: ASSTSRRPSKEKLF

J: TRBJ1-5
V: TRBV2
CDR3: ASSKDRVAQPQH

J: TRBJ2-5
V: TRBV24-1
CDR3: ATNILVARFGTQY

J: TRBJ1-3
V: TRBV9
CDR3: ASSVDRRSSGNTIY

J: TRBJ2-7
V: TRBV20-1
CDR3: SARLPGRLLEQY

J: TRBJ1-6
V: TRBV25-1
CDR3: ASSEGGDPLH

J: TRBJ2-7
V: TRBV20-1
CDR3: SANPGTSGKYEQY

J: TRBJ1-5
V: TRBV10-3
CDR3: ASSSDFNQPQH

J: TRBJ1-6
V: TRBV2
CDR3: ASSRDRTNNSPLH

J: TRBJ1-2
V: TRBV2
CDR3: ARAGTGLHGYT

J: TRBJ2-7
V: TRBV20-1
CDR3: SARAVGGNEQY

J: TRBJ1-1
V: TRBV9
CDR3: ASSDGGQNTEAF

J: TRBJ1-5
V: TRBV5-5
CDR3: ASSPTLGFNQPQH

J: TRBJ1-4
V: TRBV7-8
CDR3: ASSLDPGATNEKLF

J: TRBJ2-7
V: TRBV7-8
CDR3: ASSEVRDGLSYEQY

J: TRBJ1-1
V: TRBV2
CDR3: ARTGTGGILRTEAF

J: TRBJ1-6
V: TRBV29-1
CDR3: SVQDSVNSPLH

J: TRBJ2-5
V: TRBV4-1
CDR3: ASSQQGAWETQY

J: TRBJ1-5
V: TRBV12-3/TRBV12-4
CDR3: ASSFWDSNQPQH

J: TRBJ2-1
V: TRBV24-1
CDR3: ATSDHGLAGSYNEQF

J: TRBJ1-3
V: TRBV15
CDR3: ATSSLGGNTIY

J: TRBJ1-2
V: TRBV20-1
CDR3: SARDLGRVYGYT

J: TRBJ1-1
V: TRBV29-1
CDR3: SGTGQGEAF

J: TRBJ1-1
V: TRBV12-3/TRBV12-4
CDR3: ASSYLGRNSEAF

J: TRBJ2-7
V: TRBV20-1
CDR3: SASQGRGYEQY

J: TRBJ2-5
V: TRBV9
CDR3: ASNQAGSSETQY

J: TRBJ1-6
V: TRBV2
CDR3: ASSGQGAHNSPLH

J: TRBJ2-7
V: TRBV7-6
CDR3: ASSNTGLSYEQY

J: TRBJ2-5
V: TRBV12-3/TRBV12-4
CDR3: ASTSGLQETQY

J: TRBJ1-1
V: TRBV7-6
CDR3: ASSGQINTEAF

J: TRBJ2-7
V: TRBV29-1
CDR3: SAAGSYEQY

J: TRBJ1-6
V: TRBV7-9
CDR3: ASSTGGGNSPLH

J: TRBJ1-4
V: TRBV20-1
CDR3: SARGQFNEKLF

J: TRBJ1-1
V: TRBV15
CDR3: ATSRGTGRMTEAF

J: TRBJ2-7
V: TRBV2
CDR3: ATPVPVTSTLPSYEQY